The 31 T cell receptor beta chains below were found in one sample sequenced in a study of T-cell reconstitution after alpha-beta-depleted transplantation in children. Unique molecular identifiers were used to barcode this TCRbeta library. Using its own MiXCR run on the PCR reads, TCRdb lists one record per CDR3 protein. The sample yields about 590,000 distinct CDR3 sequences, 13% seen once. Specimen: PBMCs, mostly from graft donor cells, collected 360 days after TCRalphabeta/CD19-depleted stem cell transplant. The source of these receptors is a male patient under 18 who had a stem cell transplant for acute myeloid leukemia, so the T cells may come from the graft donor.

This clonotype was seen a few times. The genes are TRBV6-1 and TRBJ2-7; no clear D. V lost 6 bases to trimming and J lost 7 bases, with 16 bases between them. Germline loops: CDR1 MNHNS, CDR2 SASEGT. The CDR3 length is 13 residues. The CDR3 spells CASSQSWGREQYF. The CDR3 region has the DNA TGTGCCAGCAGCCAGAGCTGGGGAAGGGAGCAGTACTTC.

This clonotype occurred a few times. The gene calls are TRBV29-1 and TRBJ2-5; maybe TRBD1 (6 bases). The CDR3 contains 14 residues. The germline V and J ends were trimmed by 1 base and 4 bases, with 13 bases remaining between them. Per the germline V gene, CDR1 is SQVTM and CDR2 is ANQGSEA. The chain's CDR3 is CSVEGTRGGETQYF. CDR3 DNA sequence: TGCAGCGTTGAAGGGACCCGAGGGGGAGAGACCCAGTACTTC.

The J gene is TRBJ2-2, the V gene TRBV5-1; D gene uncertain. V dropped 4 bases and J dropped 6 bases, with 10 bases sitting between them. This CDR3 has 13 amino acids. Germline CDR1 SGHRS, CDR2 YFSETQ. This CDR3 reads CASSVRAAGELFF. The CDR3 nucleotides read TGCGCCAGCAGCGTAAGGGCGGCCGGGGAGCTGTTTTTT.

The sample holds many counts of this clonotype. V and J are TRBV6-2 or TRBV6-3 and TRBJ2-3; unclear D gene. V was cut by 6 bases and J by 1 base, with 5 bases left in between. Germline CDR1 MNHEY, CDR2 SVGEGT. The CDR3 sequence is 12 residues long. This CDR3 is CASSRGTDTQYF. In nucleotides, the CDR3 is TGTGCCAGCAGCCGCGGCACAGATACGCAGTATTTT.

The table lists this clonotype with many counts. The CDR3 loop is CASSPQQTLLNTGELFF. Here the CDR3 DNA reads TGTGCCAGCTCACCACAACAGACCCTTTTGAACACCGGGGAGCTGTTTTTT. The rearrangement uses TRBV18 and TRBJ2-2, with D hard to call. Germline-derived CDR1 and CDR2 are KGHSH and LQKENI. Deletions cut 1 base from V and 1 base from J, with 13 bases between. The CDR3 totals 17 residues.

This sequence joins TRBV7-8 and TRBJ2-1; maybe TRBD2 (6 bases). Germline CDR1 reads SGHVS; CDR2 reads FQNEAQ. Deletions cut 1 base from V and 3 bases from J, with 13 bases between. The CDR3 contains 16 residues. As DNA, the CDR3 is TGTGCCAGCAGCTTAGGGCTAGCGACAAACTACAATGAGCAGTTCTTC. Its protein is CASSLGLATNYNEQFF.

The J gene is TRBJ2-1, the V gene TRBV20-1; no clear D. The V end was cut by 6 bases, the J end by 5 bases, with 20 bases between. This CDR3 contains 15 residues. Germline CDR1 is DFQATT and CDR2 is SNEGSKA (reference sequence). The CDR3 DNA sequence: TGCAGTGCCGAACCCGGCGGTTCATACAACAATGAGCAGTTCTTC. It yields the protein CSAEPGGSYNNEQFF.

The sample holds many counts of this clonotype. The chain employs TRBV7-3 and TRBJ2-2; D is unclear. V shed 2 bases and J shed 4 bases, with 8 bases lying between them. The CDR3 is 14 residues long. Germline CDR1 reads SGHTA; CDR2 reads FQGTGA. CDR3 DNA: TGTGCCAGCAGCTTAGATCCGGTCACCGGGGAGCTGTTTTTT. The encoded protein is CASSLDPVTGELFF.

This clonotype has a count of ten or more. At one end, the junction sequence differs from germline, possibly due to a read error. J is TRBJ2-7 and V is TRBV6-2 or TRBV6-3, with D possibly being TRBD1 (6 bases). In germline, CDR1 is MNHEY, CDR2 SVGEGT. The CDR3 contains 13 residues. The CDR3 nucleotides are TGTGCCAGCAGTTACCAACTCGGACAGAGGGAAATCTTC. This translates into CASSYQLGQREIF.

The chain employs TRBV29-1 and TRBJ2-3, with 8 bases identical to TRBD2. This CDR3 has 14 residues. V shed 2 bases, J shed 6 bases, and the junction held 7 bases outside the gene matches. CDR1 and CDR2 from the germline V gene are SQVTM and ANQGSEA. The CDR3 sequence is CSVEKGLGADTQYF. The CDR3 DNA reads TGCAGCGTTGAAAAGGGACTAGGTGCTGATACGCAGTATTTT.

The chain carries TRBV28 and TRBJ2-7; 8 bases are a match to TRBD1. The trim removed 3 bases at V and 2 bases at J, leaving 15 bases unmatched. From germline, CDR1 is MDHEN and CDR2 SYDVKM. The CDR3 contains 18 residues. CDR3 loop: CASSFPRGRPQPAYEQYF. CDR3 DNA: TGTGCCAGCAGTTTTCCCAGGGGGCGGCCCCAACCCGCCTACGAGCAGTACTTC.

Ten or more counts support this clonotype. The chain has TRBV19 and TRBJ2-1; D gene unclear. Germline loops: CDR1 LNHDA, CDR2 SQIVND (reference sequence). Between the trimmed V and J ends, which lost 6 bases and 8 bases, there was a span of 11 bases. The CDR3 covers 12 residues. The CDR3 sequence: CASSRRLDEQFF. The CDR3, as DNA: TGTGCCAGTAGCCGGAGACTCGATGAGCAGTTCTTC.

The V gene is TRBV7-9, the J gene TRBJ2-1, with 9 bases identical to TRBD2. Germline V gives CDR1 SEHNR, CDR2 FQNEAQ (reference sequence). V trimming: 2 bases; J trimming: 0 bases; junction bases outside the gene matches: 2. CDR3 size: 16 residues. The CDR3 sequence: CASSLYSGSSYNEQFF. CDR3 nucleotide sequence: TGTGCCAGCAGCTTATATAGCGGGAGCTCCTACAATGAGCAGTTCTTC. Based on the CDR3 plus reference TRBV7-9 and TRBJ2-1, the full variable domain is DTGVSQNPRHKITKRGQNVTFRCDPISEHNRLYWYRQTLGQGPEFLTYFQNEAQLEKSRLLSDRFSAERPKGSFSTLEIQRTEQGDSAMYLCASSLYSGSSYNEQFFGPGTRLTVL.

There are many counts of this clonotype. J is TRBJ2-1 and V is TRBV18, with D hard to call. Per the germline V gene, CDR1 is KGHSH and CDR2 is LQKENI. Trimming took 2 bases from V and 5 from J, leaving 1 base between them. CDR3 length: 11 amino acids. The CDR3 here is CASSPNNEQFF. In DNA form, the CDR3 reads TGTGCCAGCTCACCAAACAATGAGCAGTTCTTC.

Many counts were recorded for this clonotype. This chain links TRBV28 with TRBJ2-7; maybe TRBD1 (6 bases). Trimming stripped 7 bases from V and 0 bases from J, with 13 bases between. This CDR3 has 14 residues. Per the germline V gene, CDR1 is MDHEN and CDR2 is SYDVKM. The CDR3 loop reads CASTVYRVSYEQYF. In nucleotides, the CDR3 is TGTGCCAGCACCGTATACAGGGTCTCCTACGAGCAGTACTTC. The variable domain in full, with the rest retrieved from reference TRBV28 and TRBJ2-7, is DVKVTQSSRYLVKRTGEKVFLECVQDMDHENMFWYRQDPGLGLRLIYFSYDVKMKEKGDIPEGYSVSREKKERFSLILESASTNQTSMYLCASTVYRVSYEQYFGPGTRLTVT.

CDR3 sequence (DNA): TGTGCCAGCAGCGACTCGGGGGGCGAGCAGTACTTC. Protein product: CASSDSGGEQYF. This chain connects TRBV7-1 to TRBJ2-7, with 7 bases matching TRBD2. TRBV7-1 is noted as an ORF with a role that remains uncertain. V shed 5 bases, J shed 6 bases, and the junction held 4 bases outside the gene matches. There are 12 residues in the CDR3.

This sequence joins TRBV5-1 and TRBJ2-5; a possible D gene is TRBD1 (7 bases). The V end was cut by 4 bases, the J end by 4 bases, with 23 bases between. The CDR3 length is 17 residues. Germline values: CDR1 SGHRS, CDR2 YFSETQ. The CDR3 loop is CASSLGGGPRQGETQYF. The CDR3 DNA reads as TGCGCCAGCAGCCTCGGAGGGGGCCCCCGGCAGGGAGAGACCCAGTACTTC.

The J gene is TRBJ2-3, the V gene TRBV7-2, with 9 bases fitting TRBD1. The V gene end was trimmed by 5 bases and the J gene end by 4 bases; junction bases not matched to a gene: 7. The CDR3 runs to 15 residues. CDR1 is SGHTA and CDR2 is FQGNSA in the germline V gene. The CDR3, as DNA: TGTGCCAGCAGCACAGGGGGCTTAAACCCAGATACGCAGTATTTT. It specifies CASSTGGLNPDTQYF.

The chain couples TRBV7-2 to TRBJ2-7, with 11 bases fitting TRBD2. The CDR3 is 15 amino acids. Germline CDR1 is SGHTA and CDR2 is FQGNSA. Losses at the gene ends were 1 base for V and 5 bases for J; bases not matched to a gene: 4. The CDR3 is CASSLEASGRHEQYF. The DNA for the CDR3 is TGTGCCAGCAGCTTAGAGGCTAGCGGGAGGCACGAGCAGTACTTC.

This clonotype was picked up many times. The CDR3 DNA follows: TGCAGCGTTGTTGGGACTAGCGGGAGGCTGAATGAGCAGTTCTTC. It translates to CSVVGTSGRLNEQFF. The V gene is TRBV29-1, the J gene TRBJ2-1, with TRBD2 matching 15 bases. The CDR3 runs to 15 residues. Unmatched junction bases numbered 5, after V lost 4 bases and J lost 7 bases. Germline V CDR1 and CDR2: SQVTM, ANQGSEA.

J is TRBJ2-7 and V is TRBV25-1; possibly TRBD2 for D (5 bases). This CDR3 is 12 amino acids long. Trimming removed 6 bases from V and 7 bases from J, with 13 bases in between. Germline loops: CDR1 MGHDK, CDR2 SYGVNS. The CDR3 bases are TGTGCCAGCAGGACCAAAACGGGGGAGCAGTACTTC. This translates into CASRTKTGEQYF.

This clonotype was found many times. The J gene is TRBJ2-4, the V gene TRBV25-1, with TRBD2 as a possible D gene (5 bases). CDR1 is MGHDK, CDR2 SYGVNS, per germline. Trimming took 3 bases from V and 0 from J, leaving 9 bases between them. The CDR3 is 15 amino acids. The CDR3 DNA follows: TGTGCCAGCAGTGATACTAGGCTAGCCAAAAACATTCAGTACTTC. Translation gives CASSDTRLAKNIQYF.

This clonotype was seen ten or more times. Written as DNA, the CDR3 is TGTGCCAGCAGCGCAAGAGGGAATGAGCAGTTCTTC. Residues: CASSARGNEQFF. The chain has TRBV7-8 and TRBJ2-1, with D possibly TRBD2 on 5 matching bases. There are 12 residues in the CDR3. V was clipped by 5 bases and J by 7 bases, with 9 bases between them. Looked up from germline, CDR1 is SGHVS and CDR2 is FQNEAQ.

Details on this clonotype: The junction shows a germline mismatch at one end, possibly a read error. V and J are TRBV20-1 and TRBJ2-7, with TRBD1 identical over 9 bases. The CDR3 loop spans 16 amino acids. From germline, CDR1 is DFQATT and CDR2 SNEGSKA (reference sequence). The CDR3 protein is CCARDTGGVISYEQYF. Written as DNA, the CDR3 is TGCTGTGCTAGAGATACAGGGGGCGTCATAAGTTACGAGCAGTACTTC.

The chain uses TRBV28 and TRBJ2-1; a weak D match, TRBD1 (5 bases). Trimming left V 0 bases short and J 7 bases short, with 22 bases between. Germline V gives CDR1 MDHEN, CDR2 SYDVKM. The length of the CDR3 is 18 residues. CDR3 loop: CASSLCKWGSTLGNEQFF. The CDR3 nucleotides are TGTGCCAGCAGTTTATGCAAGTGGGGCTCCACACTGGGGAATGAGCAGTTCTTC. Supplemented by reference TRBV28 and TRBJ2-1, the full variable domain reads DVKVTQSSRYLVKRTGEKVFLECVQDMDHENMFWYRQDPGLGLRLIYFSYDVKMKEKGDIPEGYSVSREKKERFSLILESASTNQTSMYLCASSLCKWGSTLGNEQFFGPGTRLTVL.

This clonotype was counted a single time. The CDR3 DNA reads as TGTGCCAGTAGTACGGGACAGGGGGCGCCTGAGCAGTTCTTC. It specifies CASSTGQGAPEQFF. V usage is TRBV19 and J usage is TRBJ2-1; 12 bases are a match to TRBD1. Germline CDR1 LNHDA, CDR2 SQIVND (reference sequence). The CDR3 is 14 residues long. The ends lost 4 bases at V and 9 bases at J; junction bases unmatched: 4.

This clonotype was recorded many times. This chain connects TRBV4-2 to TRBJ2-4; 16 positions match TRBD2. CDR3 length: 18 residues. Trimming cost V 1 base and J 8 bases; bases outside gene matches: 8. In germline, CDR1 is LGHNA, CDR2 YNFKEQ. The CDR3 loop is CASSQGGLAGGPSDIQYF. DNA for the CDR3: TGTGCCAGCAGCCAAGGGGGACTAGCGGGAGGGCCATCGGACATTCAGTACTTC.

In its sample, this clonotype was seen a few times. The gene calls are TRBV4-2 and TRBJ2-7; D uncertain. Trimming removed 2 bases at V and 1 base at J, with 9 bases between. Looked up from germline, CDR1 is LGHNA and CDR2 is YNFKEQ. The CDR3 length is 14 residues. The CDR3 sequence: CASSQQTFSYEQYF. For the CDR3, the DNA is TGTGCCAGCAGCCAACAGACATTTTCCTACGAGCAGTACTTC.

The chain combines TRBV2 with TRBJ2-2; D is undetermined. V dropped 7 bases and J dropped 7 bases, with 19 bases sitting between them. Looked up from germline, CDR1 is SNHLY and CDR2 is FYNNEI. CDR3 size: 15 residues. The CDR3 loop reads CASIPRWYSGGELFF. CDR3 nucleotides: TGTGCCAGCATCCCCCGTTGGTACTCCGGCGGGGAGCTGTTTTTT.

In this sample, this clonotype turned up a few times. The chain couples TRBV12-3 or TRBV12-4 to TRBJ2-2; TRBD2 matches at 11 bases. The CDR3 is 15 amino acids. Losses at the gene ends were 5 bases for V and 7 bases for J; bases not matched to a gene: 6. CDR3 nucleotides: TGTGCCAGCAGTGGTAGCGGGAGGGCCTTCGGGGAGCTGTTTTTT. Protein product: CASSGSGRAFGELFF.

The rearrangement uses TRBV20-1 and TRBJ2-1, with 8 bases matching TRBD2. V was clipped by 1 base and J by 5 bases; unmatched bases: 7. Germline V gene data show CDR1 as DFQATT and CDR2 as SNEGSKA (reference sequence). CDR3 length equals 15 residues. The DNA of the CDR3 is TGCAGTGCTAGAGCCGGGAGGGCCACCCACAATGAGCAGTTCTTC. Residues: CSARAGRATHNEQFF.